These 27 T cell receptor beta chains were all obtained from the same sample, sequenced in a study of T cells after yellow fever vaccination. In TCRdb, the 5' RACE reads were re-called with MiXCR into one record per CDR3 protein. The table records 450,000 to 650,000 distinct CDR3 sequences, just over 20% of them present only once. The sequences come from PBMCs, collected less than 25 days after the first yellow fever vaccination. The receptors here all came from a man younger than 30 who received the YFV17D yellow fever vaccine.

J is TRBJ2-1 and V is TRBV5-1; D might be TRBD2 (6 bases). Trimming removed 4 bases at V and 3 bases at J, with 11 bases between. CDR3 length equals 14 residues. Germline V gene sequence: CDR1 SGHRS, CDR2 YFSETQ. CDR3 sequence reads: CASSVSGHYNEQFF. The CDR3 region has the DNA TGCGCCAGCAGCGTTAGCGGACACTACAATGAGCAGTTCTTC.

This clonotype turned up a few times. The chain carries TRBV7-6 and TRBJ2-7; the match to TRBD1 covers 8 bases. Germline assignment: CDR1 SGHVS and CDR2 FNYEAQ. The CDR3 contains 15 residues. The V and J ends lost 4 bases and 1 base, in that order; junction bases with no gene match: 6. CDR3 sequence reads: CASSYGQGRSYEQYF. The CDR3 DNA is TGTGCCAGCAGCTACGGACAGGGTCGTTCCTACGAGCAGTACTTC.

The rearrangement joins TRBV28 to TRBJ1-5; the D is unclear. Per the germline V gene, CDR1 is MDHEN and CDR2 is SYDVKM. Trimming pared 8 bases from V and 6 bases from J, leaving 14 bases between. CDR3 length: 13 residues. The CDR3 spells CASWGGPGQPQHF. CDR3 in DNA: TGTGCCAGCTGGGGAGGGCCGGGTCAGCCCCAGCATTTT.

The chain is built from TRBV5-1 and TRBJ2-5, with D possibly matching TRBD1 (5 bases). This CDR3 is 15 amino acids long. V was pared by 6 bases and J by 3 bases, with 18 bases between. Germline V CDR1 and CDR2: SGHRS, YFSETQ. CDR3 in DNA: TGCGCCAGCAAGCTGCTCGCAGGGATGGAAGAGACCCAGTACTTC. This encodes CASKLLAGMEETQYF.

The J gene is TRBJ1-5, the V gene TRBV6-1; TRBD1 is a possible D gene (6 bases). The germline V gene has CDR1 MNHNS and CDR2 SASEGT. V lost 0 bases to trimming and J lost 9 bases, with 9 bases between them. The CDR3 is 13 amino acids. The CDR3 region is CASSEATGSPQHF. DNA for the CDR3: TGTGCCAGCAGTGAAGCGACAGGATCGCCCCAGCATTTT.

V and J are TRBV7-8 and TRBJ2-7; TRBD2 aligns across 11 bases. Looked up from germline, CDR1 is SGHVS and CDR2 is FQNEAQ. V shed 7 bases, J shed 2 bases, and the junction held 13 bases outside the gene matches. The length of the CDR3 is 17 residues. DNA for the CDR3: TGTGCCAGCATCAAAGATAATCTAGCGGGGGGCACCTACGAGCAGTACTTC. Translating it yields CASIKDNLAGGTYEQYF.

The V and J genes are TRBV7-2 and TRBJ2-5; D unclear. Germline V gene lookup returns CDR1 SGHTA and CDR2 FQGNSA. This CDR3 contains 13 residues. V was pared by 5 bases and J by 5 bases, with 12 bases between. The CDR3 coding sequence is TGTGCCAGCAGCCCCCGGGCGGTCGAGACCCAGTACTTC. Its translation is CASSPRAVETQYF.

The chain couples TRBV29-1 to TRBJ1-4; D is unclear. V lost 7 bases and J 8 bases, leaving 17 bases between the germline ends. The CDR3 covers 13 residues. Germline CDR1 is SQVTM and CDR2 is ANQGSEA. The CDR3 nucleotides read TGCAGCGCCCAAAACGGGGTGGAGGAAAAACTGTTTTTT. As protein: CSAQNGVEEKLFF.

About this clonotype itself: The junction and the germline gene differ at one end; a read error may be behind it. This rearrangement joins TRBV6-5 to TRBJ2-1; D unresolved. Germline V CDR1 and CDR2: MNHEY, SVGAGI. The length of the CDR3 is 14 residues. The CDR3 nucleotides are TGTGCCAGCAGCTACTCTCAAACCTACAATGAGCAGTTCTTC. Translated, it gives CASSYSQTYNEQFF.

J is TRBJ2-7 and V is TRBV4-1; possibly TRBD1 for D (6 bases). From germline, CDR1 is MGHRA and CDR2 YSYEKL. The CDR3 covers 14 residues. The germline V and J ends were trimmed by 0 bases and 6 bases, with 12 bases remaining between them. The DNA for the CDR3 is TGCGCCAGCAGCCAAGATCTTACAGGGCGCGAGCAGTACTTC. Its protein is CASSQDLTGREQYF.

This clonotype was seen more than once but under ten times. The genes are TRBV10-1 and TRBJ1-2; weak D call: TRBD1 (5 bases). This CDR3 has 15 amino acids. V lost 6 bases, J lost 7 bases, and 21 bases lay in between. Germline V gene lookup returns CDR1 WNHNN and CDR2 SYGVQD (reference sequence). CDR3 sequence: CASSQGNGGLVGYTF. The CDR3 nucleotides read TGCGCCAGCAGCCAAGGGAACGGGGGGTTGGTTGGCTACACCTTC.

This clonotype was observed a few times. CDR3 coding DNA: TGTGCCAGCAGTTTATCGACCCGGGGGAGCGAAAAACTGTTTTTT. It is translated as CASSLSTRGSEKLFF. The chain carries TRBV27 and TRBJ1-4; tentative D call: TRBD1 (5 bases). This CDR3 spans 15 amino acids. Trimming cost V 0 bases and J 8 bases, with 13 bases left between them. Germline V gene lookup returns CDR1 MNHEY and CDR2 SMNVEV (reference sequence).

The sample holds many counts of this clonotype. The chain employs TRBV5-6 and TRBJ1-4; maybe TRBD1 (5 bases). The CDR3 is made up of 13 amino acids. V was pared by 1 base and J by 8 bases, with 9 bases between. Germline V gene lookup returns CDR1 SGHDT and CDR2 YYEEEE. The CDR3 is CASSLRGTEKLFF. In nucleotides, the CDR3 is TGTGCCAGCAGCTTGAGGGGAACAGAAAAACTGTTTTTT.

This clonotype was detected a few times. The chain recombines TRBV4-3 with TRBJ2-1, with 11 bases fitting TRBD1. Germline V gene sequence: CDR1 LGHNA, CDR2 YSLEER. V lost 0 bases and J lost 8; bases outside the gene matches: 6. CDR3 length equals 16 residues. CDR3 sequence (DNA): TGCGCCAGCAGCCAAGATTCGGGACAGGGGGTCGATGAGCAGTTCTTC. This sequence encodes CASSQDSGQGVDEQFF.

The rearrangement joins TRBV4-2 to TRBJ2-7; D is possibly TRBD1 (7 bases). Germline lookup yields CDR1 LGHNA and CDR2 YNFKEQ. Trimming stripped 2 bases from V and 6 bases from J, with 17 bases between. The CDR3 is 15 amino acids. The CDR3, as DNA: TGTGCCAGCAGCCAAATTCCAGGGGGGCCGGGCGAGCAGTACTTC. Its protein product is CASSQIPGGPGEQYF.

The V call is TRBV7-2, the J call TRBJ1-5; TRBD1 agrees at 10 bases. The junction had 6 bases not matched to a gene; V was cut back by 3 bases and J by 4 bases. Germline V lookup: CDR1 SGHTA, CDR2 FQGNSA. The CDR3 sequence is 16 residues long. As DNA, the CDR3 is TGTGCCAGCAGCTTCACCGGGACAGGGGAAAATCAGCCCCAGCATTTT. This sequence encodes CASSFTGTGENQPQHF. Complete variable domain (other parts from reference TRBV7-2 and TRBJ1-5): GAGVSQSPSNKVTEKGKDVELRCDPISGHTALYWYRQSLGQGLEFLIYFQGNSAPDKSGLPSDRFSAERTGGSVSTLTIQRTQQEDSAVYLCASSFTGTGENQPQHFGDGTRLSIL.

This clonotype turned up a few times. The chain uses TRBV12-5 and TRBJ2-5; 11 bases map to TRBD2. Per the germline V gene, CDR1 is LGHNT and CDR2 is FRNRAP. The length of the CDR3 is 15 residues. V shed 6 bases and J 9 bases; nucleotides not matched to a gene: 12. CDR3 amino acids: CASGLGLAGPSPQYF. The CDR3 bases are TGTGCTAGTGGACTTGGACTAGCGGGCCCATCGCCCCAGTACTTC.

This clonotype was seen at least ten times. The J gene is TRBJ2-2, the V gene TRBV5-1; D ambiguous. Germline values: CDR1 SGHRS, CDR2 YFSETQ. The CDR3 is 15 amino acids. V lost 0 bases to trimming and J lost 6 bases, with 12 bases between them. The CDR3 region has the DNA TGCGCCAGCAGCTTGGATGCCTCCACACCCGGGGAGCTGTTTTTT. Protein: CASSLDASTPGELFF.

As DNA, the CDR3 is TGTGCCAGCAGCGTACGGCAGGCGGATTCACCCCTCCACTTT. Translated, it gives CASSVRQADSPLHF. The V call is TRBV9, the J call TRBJ1-6; D is ambiguous. Germline V CDR1 and CDR2: SGDLS, YYNGEE. The CDR3 loop spans 14 amino acids. The V and J ends lost 1 base and 8 bases respectively, with 10 bases between them.

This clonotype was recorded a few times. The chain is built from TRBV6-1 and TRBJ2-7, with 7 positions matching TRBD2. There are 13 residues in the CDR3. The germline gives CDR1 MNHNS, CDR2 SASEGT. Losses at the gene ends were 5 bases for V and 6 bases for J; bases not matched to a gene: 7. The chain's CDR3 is CASSTLSGGEQYF. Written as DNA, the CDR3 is TGTGCCAGCAGTACCCTATCGGGGGGCGAGCAGTACTTC.

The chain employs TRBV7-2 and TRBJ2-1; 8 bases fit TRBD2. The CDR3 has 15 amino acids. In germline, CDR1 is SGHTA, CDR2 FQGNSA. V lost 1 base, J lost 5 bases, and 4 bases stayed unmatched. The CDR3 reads CASSLVAGINNEQFF. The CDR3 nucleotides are TGTGCCAGCAGCTTAGTAGCGGGGATCAACAATGAGCAGTTCTTC.

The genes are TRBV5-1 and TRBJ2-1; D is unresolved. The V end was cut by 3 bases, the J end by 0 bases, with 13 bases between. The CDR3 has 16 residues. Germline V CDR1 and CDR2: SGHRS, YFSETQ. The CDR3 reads CASSSEVWSSYNEQFF. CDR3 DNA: TGCGCCAGCAGCTCCGAGGTCTGGAGCTCCTACAATGAGCAGTTCTTC.

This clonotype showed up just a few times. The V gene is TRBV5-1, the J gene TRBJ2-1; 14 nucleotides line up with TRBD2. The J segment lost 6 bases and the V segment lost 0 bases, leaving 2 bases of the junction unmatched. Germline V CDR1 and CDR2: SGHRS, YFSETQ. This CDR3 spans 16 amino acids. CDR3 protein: CASSLEGTSGGNEQFF. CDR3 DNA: TGCGCCAGCAGCTTGGAAGGGACTAGCGGGGGCAATGAGCAGTTCTTC.

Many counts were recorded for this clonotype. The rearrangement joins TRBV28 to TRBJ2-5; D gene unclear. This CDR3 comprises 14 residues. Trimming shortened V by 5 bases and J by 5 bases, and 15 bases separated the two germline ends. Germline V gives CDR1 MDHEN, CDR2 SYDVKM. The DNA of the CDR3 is TGTGCCAGCAGTACCACCGGCGGCGCGGAGACCCAGTACTTC. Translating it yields CASSTTGGAETQYF.

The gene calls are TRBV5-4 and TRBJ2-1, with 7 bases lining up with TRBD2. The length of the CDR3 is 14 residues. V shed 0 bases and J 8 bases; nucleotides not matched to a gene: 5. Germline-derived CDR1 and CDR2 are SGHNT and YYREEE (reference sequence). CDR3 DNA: TGTGCCAGCAGCTTGGGGGGGGGGAGCTATGAGCAGTTCTTC. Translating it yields CASSLGGGSYEQFF.

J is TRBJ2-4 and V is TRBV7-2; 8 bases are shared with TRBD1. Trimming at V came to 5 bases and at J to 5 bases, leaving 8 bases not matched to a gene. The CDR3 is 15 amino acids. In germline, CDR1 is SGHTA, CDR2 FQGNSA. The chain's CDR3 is CASSLSRGPENIQYF. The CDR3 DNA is TGTGCCAGCAGCCTAAGCAGGGGGCCTGAAAACATTCAGTACTTC.

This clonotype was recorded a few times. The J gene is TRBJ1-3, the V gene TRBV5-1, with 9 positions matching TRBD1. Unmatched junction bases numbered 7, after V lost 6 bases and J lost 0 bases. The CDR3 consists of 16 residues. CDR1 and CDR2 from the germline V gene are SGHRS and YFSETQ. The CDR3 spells CASTRDRASSGNTIYF. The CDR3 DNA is TGCGCCAGCACCCGGGACAGGGCTTCCTCTGGAAACACCATATATTTT. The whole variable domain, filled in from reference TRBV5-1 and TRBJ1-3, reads KAGVTQTPRYLIKTRGQQVTLSCSPISGHRSVSWYQQTPGQGLQFLFEYFSETQRNKGNFPGRFSGRQFSNSRSEMNVSTLELGDSALYLCASTRDRASSGNTIYFGEGSWLTVV.